The rows below give T cell receptor beta chains drawn from one sample of a study of T cell responses to AZD1222 COVID-19 vaccine. Measured with immunoSEQ multiplex PCR; TCRdb has only the in-frame clones, and not every one. The table has around 66,000 clones, more than 65% seen once. The material sequenced was peripheral blood, taken on day 0 of MenACWY control vaccination. The source of these receptors is an adult in good health. Each CDR3 is given with its conserved first and last residue. The D gene is left open where the match is weak. Clone size appears in some rows only: once, few, many, or a class for an expanded clone.

TRBV7-2	NA	TRBJ2-2	NA	CASSLGPHPSTGELFF	TGTGCCAGCAGCTTAGGCCCTCACCCGAGCACCGGGGAGCTGTTTTTT
TRBV18	NA	TRBJ1-1	NA	CASSPRGQKNTEAFF	TGTGCCAGCTCACCACGAGGACAGAAGAACACTGAAGCTTTCTTT
TRBV10-3	once	TRBJ2-7	NA	CAIKSTDSYEQYF	TGTGCCATCAAGTCGACAGATTCCTACGAGCAGTACTTC
TRBV9	NA	TRBJ1-1	NA	CASSGQQGNTEAFF	TGTGCCAGCAGCGGACAACAGGGGAACACTGAAGCTTTCTTT
TRBV7-7	NA	TRBJ2-5	NA	CASSLGPSETQYF	TGTGCTAGCAGCTTAGGCCCGTCGGAGACCCAGTACTTC
TRBV6-6	NA	TRBJ1-2	TRBD1	CASSTPQGALGYGYTF	TGTGCCAGCAGTACCCCCCAGGGGGCCCTGGGCTATGGCTACACCTTC
TRBV19	NA	TRBJ1-1	TRBD1	CASRRVGQGSTEAFF	TGTGCCAGTAGACGGGTAGGACAGGGGAGCACTGAAGCTTTCTTT
TRBV5-6	NA	TRBJ2-3	NA	CASSLVFDSRTDTQYF	TGTGCCAGCAGCTTGGTTTTTGACAGCCGCACAGATACGCAGTATTTT
TRBV2	once	TRBJ1-1	NA	CASSETRGIQPEAFF	TGTGCCAGCAGTGAAACCCGGGGAATACAGCCTGAAGCTTTCTTT
TRBV11-1	NA	TRBJ1-1	NA	CASSFDRRKAFF	TGTGCCAGCAGCTTCGACAGGAGGAAAGCTTTCTTT
TRBV5-1	NA	TRBJ1-1	NA	CASSLGDDANTEAFF	TGCGCCAGCAGCTTGGGGGACGACGCGAACACTGAAGCTTTCTTT
TRBV2	NA	TRBJ2-2	NA	CASSSSRQSTGELFF	TGTGCCAGCAGTTCATCCAGACAAAGCACCGGGGAGCTGTTTTTT
TRBV7-2	once	TRBJ1-2	NA	CASSRAQGNEGYTF	TGTGCCAGCAGCCGTGCCCAGGGGAATGAGGGCTACACCTTC
TRBV6-4	NA	TRBJ1-5	TRBD1	CASSLQGGQPQHF	TGTGCCAGCAGCCTACAGGGGGGACAGCCCCAGCATTTT
TRBV5-6	NA	TRBJ2-4	NA	CASSLEMRRAKNIQYF	TGTGCCAGCAGCTTGGAAATGAGGCGCGCCAAAAACATTCAGTACTTC
TRBV19	once	TRBJ2-3	TRBD2	CASSPRTSLDTQYF	TGTGCCAGTAGTCCCAGGACTAGCTTGGATACGCAGTATTTT
TRBV5-6	NA	TRBJ2-7	TRBD2	CASSFLAGGLYEQYF	TGTGCCAGCAGCTTCTTAGCGGGGGGCCTTTACGAGCAGTACTTC
TRBV6-5	NA	TRBJ1-6	NA	CASNTRAHNSPLHF	TGTGCCAGCAACACGCGAGCCCATAATTCACCCCTCCACTTT
TRBV28	NA	TRBJ1-3	NA	CASSRRGFGNTIYF	TGTGCCAGCAGCAGGCGGGGCTTTGGAAACACCATATATTTT
TRBV19	NA	TRBJ1-5	NA	CASSRNWGANQPQHF	TGTGCCAGTAGTAGAAACTGGGGGGCAAATCAGCCCCAGCATTTT
TRBV9	NA	TRBJ1-4	NA	CASSGGTGFEKLFF	TGTGCCAGCAGCGGCGGGACGGGGTTCGAAAAACTGTTTTTT
TRBV9	NA	TRBJ1-1	NA	CASSVGGHENRNTEAFF	TGTGCCAGCAGCGTAGGCGGTCACGAGAATAGAAACACTGAAGCTTTCTTT
TRBV6-2/TRBV6-3	NA	TRBJ2-1	NA	CASSYRDNSYNEQFF	TGTGCCAGCAGTTACAGGGACAACTCCTACAATGAGCAGTTCTTC
TRBV28	many	TRBJ2-7	NA	CASSLFGVTRHYEQYF	TGTGCCAGCAGTTTATTCGGGGTTACTAGACACTACGAGCAGTACTTC
TRBV27	NA	TRBJ2-7	TRBD1	CASTRTGLQPYEQYF	TGTGCCAGCACCCGGACAGGCCTGCAACCCTACGAGCAGTACTTC
TRBV7-9	NA	TRBJ1-1	NA	CASSNAIIGTEAFF	TGTGCCAGCAGCAACGCTATCATTGGAACTGAAGCTTTCTTT
TRBV29-1	once	TRBJ1-1	NA	CSVENLGGTEAFF	TGCAGCGTTGAAAACTTAGGGGGCACTGAAGCTTTCTTT
TRBV19	NA	TRBJ1-5	NA	CASRGGSQPQHF	TGTGCCAGCCGGGGGGGGTCTCAGCCCCAGCATTTT
TRBV2	NA	TRBJ1-5	TRBD1	CASSVGQSQPQHF	TGTGCCAGCAGCGTGGGACAGTCTCAGCCCCAGCATTTT
TRBV7-2	NA	TRBJ1-5	NA	CASSWNREGQPQHF	TGTGCCAGCAGCTGGAACAGGGAAGGTCAGCCCCAGCATTTT
TRBV11-3	NA	TRBJ2-1	NA	CASSLGRGNNEQFF	TGTGCCAGCAGCTTAGGGAGGGGGAACAATGAGCAGTTCTTC
TRBV7-6	NA	TRBJ2-1	NA	CASSPGPSQRTEQFF	TGTGCCAGCAGCCCGGGTCCATCACAACGGACTGAGCAGTTCTTC
TRBV7-2	once	TRBJ1-1	NA	CASSFSSHEAFF	TGTGCCAGCAGCTTCTCCAGCCATGAAGCTTTCTTT
TRBV4-2	NA	TRBJ1-5	NA	CASSHLSGGGDQHQPQHF	TGTGCCAGCAGCCACCTGAGCGGGGGAGGGGATCAGCATCAGCCCCAGCATTTT
TRBV19	few	TRBJ1-5	NA	CASSIDGRQPQHF	TGTGCCAGTAGTATAGACGGTAGACAGCCCCAGCATTTT
TRBV7-2	NA	TRBJ2-1	NA	CASSGQTKLRNEQFF	TGTGCCAGCAGCGGGCAGACTAAGTTGAGGAATGAGCAGTTCTTC
TRBV30	NA	TRBJ1-3	NA	CAWSVSDRRGNTIYF	TGTGCCTGGAGTGTATCAGACAGGAGAGGAAACACCATATATTTT
TRBV6-5	NA	TRBJ2-2	TRBD1	CASRTGASVTGELFF	TGTGCCAGCAGGACAGGGGCGTCCGTCACCGGGGAGCTGTTTTTT
TRBV6-5	NA	TRBJ1-2	NA	CATSPSGVYGYTF	TGTGCCACCTCCCCCTCTGGGGTATATGGCTACACCTTC
TRBV28	NA	TRBJ1-5	TRBD1	CASRGQGGGQPQHF	TGTGCCAGCAGGGGACAGGGTGGGGGTCAGCCCCAGCATTTT
TRBV10-2	NA	TRBJ1-4	NA	CASRPGSEPNEKLFF	TGCGCCAGCAGGCCAGGATCCGAACCAAATGAAAAACTGTTTTTT
TRBV6-1	NA	TRBJ1-5	NA	CASSDRSNQPQHF	TGTGCCAGCAGTGATCGGAGCAATCAGCCCCAGCATTTT
TRBV9	NA	TRBJ1-5	NA	CASSSSPDQPQHF	TGTGCCAGCAGCTCCTCCCCGGATCAGCCCCAGCATTTT
TRBV15	NA	TRBJ1-1	NA	CATSRGRPEAFF	TGTGCCACCAGCAGAGGAAGGCCTGAAGCTTTCTTT
TRBV29-1	NA	TRBJ1-1	NA	CSARAAGANTEAFF	TGCAGCGCTCGGGCCGCGGGGGCGAACACTGAAGCTTTCTTT
TRBV29-1	NA	TRBJ2-7	NA	CSVEDSLAYEQYF	TGCAGCGTTGAGGACAGTTTGGCCTACGAGCAGTACTTC
TRBV19	few	TRBJ2-7	NA	CASSIVHGDSYEQYF	TGTGCCAGTAGTATCGTCCACGGTGACTCCTACGAGCAGTACTTC